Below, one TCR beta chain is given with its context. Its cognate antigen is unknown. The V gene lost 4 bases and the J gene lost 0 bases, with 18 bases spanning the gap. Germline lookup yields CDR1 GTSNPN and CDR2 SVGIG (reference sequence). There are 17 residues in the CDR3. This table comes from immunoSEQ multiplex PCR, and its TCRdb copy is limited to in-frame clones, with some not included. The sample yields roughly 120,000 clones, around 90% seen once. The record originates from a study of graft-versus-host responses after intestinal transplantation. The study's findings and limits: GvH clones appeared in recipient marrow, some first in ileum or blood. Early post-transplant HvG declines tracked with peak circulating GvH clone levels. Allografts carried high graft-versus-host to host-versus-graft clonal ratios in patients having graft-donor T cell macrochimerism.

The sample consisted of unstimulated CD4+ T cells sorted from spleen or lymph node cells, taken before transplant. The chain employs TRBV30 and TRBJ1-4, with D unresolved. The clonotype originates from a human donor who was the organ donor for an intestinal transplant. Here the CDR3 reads CAWINFEESATNEKLFF. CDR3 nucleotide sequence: TGTGCCTGGATCAACTTCGAGGAGTCTGCAACTAATGAAAAACTGTTTTTT.